The rows below give T cell receptor beta chains drawn from one sample of a study of T-cell memory formation after mild COVID-19. From the 5' RACE reads, TCRdb called clonotypes with MiXCR, one entry per CDR3 protein. This table has around 33,000 distinct CDR3 sequences, 21% appearing once. Specimen: PBMCs or a T cell subset sorted from them (not recorded which). These receptors originate from an adult who had mild COVID-19 (a few samples of this study predate the infection). Cell type and time point are not known. Both conserved end residues are part of each CDR3. The D gene is left open where the match is weak. Not every row has a clone size; where given, it reads once, few, many or a size class.

CDR3 protein	CDR3 DNA	clone size	D gene	J gene	V gene	CDR3 length
CASREGSGELFF	TGCGCCAGCAGAGAAGGGTCCGGGGAGCTGTTTTTT	once	.	TRBJ2-2	TRBV5-1	12
CASSLTDRGRRGYTF	TGTGCCAGCAGCCTGACGGACAGGGGGAGACGTGGCTACACCTTC	.	TRBD1	TRBJ1-2	TRBV7-8	15
CASSHPSAFYNEQFF	TGTGCCAGCAGCCACCCGTCAGCTTTTTACAATGAGCAGTTCTTC	.	.	TRBJ2-1	TRBV7-9	15
CASRIDSNEQFF	TGTGCCAGCAGAATAGACAGCAATGAGCAGTTCTTC	many	.	TRBJ2-1	TRBV12-3/TRBV12-4	12
CATSRDRGEQETQYF	TGTGCCACCAGCAGAGATAGAGGAGAACAAGAGACCCAGTACTTC	many	.	TRBJ2-5	TRBV15	15
CASSSLGRASGNTIYF	TGTGCCAGCAGCTCCCTGGGGAGGGCCTCTGGAAACACCATATATTTT	many	.	TRBJ1-3	TRBV7-2	16
CASRPGQREAFF	TGTGCCAGCAGACCCGGACAACGGGAAGCTTTCTTT	many	.	TRBJ1-1	TRBV12-3/TRBV12-4	12
CASSPPGTRTNNEQFF	TGTGCCAGCTCACCACCTGGGACTAGAACGAACAATGAGCAGTTCTTC	.	TRBD2	TRBJ2-1	TRBV18	16
CASRETGGRYEQYF	TGTGCCAGCAGGGAAACAGGGGGTCGCTACGAGCAGTACTTC	medium-sized	TRBD1	TRBJ2-7	TRBV12-3/TRBV12-4	14
CATSDSRTGGHNEQFF	TGTGCCACCAGTGATTCCCGGACAGGAGGCCACAATGAGCAGTTCTTC	many	TRBD1	TRBJ2-1	TRBV24-1	16
CASSYSLTGGTNNEQFF	TGTGCCAGCAGTTACTCGTTAACGGGGGGAACAAACAATGAGCAGTTCTTC	many	TRBD2	TRBJ2-1	TRBV6-6	17
CASSLDGLGGRGNEKLFF	TGCGCCAGCAGCTTGGACGGTCTGGGCGGTCGCGGAAATGAAAAACTGTTTTTT	many	.	TRBJ1-4	TRBV5-1	18
CASTRDRGTEAFF	TGTGCCAGCACCCGGGACAGGGGGACTGAAGCTTTCTTT	many	TRBD1	TRBJ1-1	TRBV12-3/TRBV12-4	13
CASSRQESGRASSYEQYF	TGTGCCAGCAGCCGCCAGGAGAGCGGGAGGGCCTCGTCCTACGAGCAGTACTTC	many	TRBD2	TRBJ2-7	TRBV6-6	18
CATSDSGRGHNQPQHF	TGTGCCACCAGTGATTCGGGCAGGGGACACAATCAGCCCCAGCATTTT	many	.	TRBJ1-5	TRBV24-1	16
CASSLDGLSASTDTQYF	TGTGCCAGCAGCTTAGACGGACTATCCGCTAGCACAGATACGCAGTATTTT	.	.	TRBJ2-3	TRBV7-9	17
CASSQVRYGYTF	TGTGCCAGCAGCCAAGTCAGATATGGCTACACCTTC	many	.	TRBJ1-2	TRBV4-2	12
CASSFPGANVLTF	TGTGCCAGCAGCTTTCCTGGGGCCAACGTCCTGACTTTC	.	.	TRBJ2-6	TRBV7-9	13
CASSLKTEAFF	TGTGCCAGCAGCTTAAAAACTGAAGCTTTCTTT	many	.	TRBJ1-1	TRBV7-9	11
CSARSRSGYTF	TGCAGTGCTAGGAGCAGGAGTGGCTACACCTTC	many	.	TRBJ1-2	TRBV20-1	11
CATSGQLGSPLHF	TGTGCCACTTCGGGACAGTTGGGCTCACCCCTCCACTTT	many	TRBD1	TRBJ1-6	TRBV12-3/TRBV12-4	13
CASSLIPPAGELFF	TGTGCCAGCAGTTTAATCCCCCCGGCCGGGGAGCTGTTTTTT	many	.	TRBJ2-2	TRBV12-3/TRBV12-4	14
CASSLERGTEQYF	TGTGCCAGCAGCTTAGAGCGAGGGACCGAGCAGTACTTC	many	.	TRBJ2-7	TRBV7-9	13
CASSPDRVGYEQYF	TGTGCCAGCTCGCCAGACAGGGTCGGTTACGAGCAGTACTTC	many	TRBD1	TRBJ2-7	TRBV18	14
CASSIRDRAHDTQYF	TGTGCCAGCAGCATACGGGACAGGGCGCACGATACGCAGTATTTT	.	TRBD1	TRBJ2-3	TRBV3-1	15
CASSPMGVSSGNTIYF	TGTGCCAGCAGCCCTATGGGAGTTTCCTCTGGAAACACCATATATTTT	many	.	TRBJ1-3	TRBV7-8	16
CASSLIQALTDTEAFF	TGCGCCAGCAGCTTGATACAGGCCCTCACGGACACTGAAGCTTTCTTT	many	.	TRBJ1-1	TRBV5-1	16
CASSLARYTDTQYF	TGTGCCAGCAGCTTAGCCCGGTACACAGATACGCAGTATTTT	many	.	TRBJ2-3	TRBV7-2	14
CASSLAGAGDEQYF	TGTGCCAGCAGTTTAGCGGGGGCTGGGGACGAGCAGTACTTC	.	.	TRBJ2-7	TRBV12-3/TRBV12-4	14
CSTEEPYQETQYF	TGCAGTACGGAGGAACCTTACCAAGAGACCCAGTACTTC	.	.	TRBJ2-5	TRBV20-1	13
CASSHNAPHEQFF	TGTGCCAGCAGCCATAACGCCCCACATGAGCAGTTCTTC	.	.	TRBJ2-1	TRBV7-9	13
CSARDRTRDYGYTF	TGCAGTGCTAGAGATCGCACACGGGACTATGGCTACACCTTC	.	.	TRBJ1-2	TRBV20-1	14
CASSLIQGNEKLIF	TGCGCCAGCAGCTTGATACAGGGTAATGAAAAACTGATTTTT	.	.	TRBJ1-4	TRBV5-1	14
CASSPGTAQGYTF	TGTGCCAGCAGCCCCGGGACCGCCCAGGGCTACACCTTC	once	.	TRBJ1-2	TRBV25-1	13
CATSDLGLAGHNEQFF	TGTGCCACCAGTGATTTGGGGCTAGCGGGGCACAATGAGCAGTTCTTC	.	TRBD2	TRBJ2-1	TRBV24-1	16
CASSSVPSEQFF	TGTGCCAGCAGCTCTGTCCCTAGCGAGCAGTTCTTC	.	.	TRBJ2-1	TRBV7-6	12
CASSFGANTGELFF	TGTGCCAGCAGCTTCGGGGCGAACACCGGGGAGCTGTTTTTT	.	.	TRBJ2-2	TRBV5-5	14
CASSLAVGNTEAFF	TGTGCCAGCAGCTTAGCGGTCGGGAACACTGAAGCTTTCTTT	few	.	TRBJ1-1	TRBV7-6	14
CASSLAEGSEQYF	TGCGCCAGCAGCTTGGCCGAAGGCTCCGAGCAGTACTTC	.	.	TRBJ2-7	TRBV5-1	13
CASSQDLLPGANVLTF	TGCGCCAGCAGCCAAGATCTTCTCCCCGGGGCCAACGTCCTGACTTTC	many	.	TRBJ2-6	TRBV4-1	16
CASSPQTGSYGYTF	TGTGCCAGCAGTCCACAAACAGGGTCCTATGGCTACACCTTC	many	.	TRBJ1-2	TRBV6-5	14
CASSYSGGGYTF	TGTGCCAGCAGTTACTCGGGTGGGGGCTACACCTTC	many	.	TRBJ1-2	TRBV6-5	12
CSAKTGRADTQYF	TGCAGTGCAAAGACAGGGCGGGCAGATACGCAGTATTTT	many	TRBD1	TRBJ2-3	TRBV20-1	13
CASSPPGTGVTNTGELFF	TGTGCCAGCTCACCTCCCGGGACAGGGGTCACAAACACCGGGGAGCTGTTTTTT	many	TRBD1	TRBJ2-2	TRBV18	18
CASSEALAGRAGYEQYF	TGTGCCAGCAGTGAGGCCCTCGCCGGGAGGGCCGGGTACGAGCAGTACTTC	many	TRBD2	TRBJ2-7	TRBV2	17
CASSPKSGTAPSGANVLTF	TGCGCCAGCAGCCCTAAATCCGGGACAGCACCCTCTGGGGCCAACGTCCTGACTTTC	many	TRBD1	TRBJ2-6	TRBV4-3	19
CASSLTPGNTEAFF	TGCGCCAGCAGCTTAACTCCCGGGAACACTGAAGCTTTCTTT	many	.	TRBJ1-1	TRBV5-1	14
CSARPTGGEGQPQHF	TGCAGTGCTAGACCGACAGGGGGCGAGGGTCAGCCCCAGCATTTT	.	TRBD1	TRBJ1-5	TRBV20-1	15
CASSLDLPNYGYTF	TGTGCCAGCAGTTTAGACCTACCTAACTATGGCTACACCTTC	many	.	TRBJ1-2	TRBV12-3/TRBV12-4	14
CASRGTWRYSTDTQYF	TGTGCCAGCAGGGGGACCTGGCGGTATAGCACAGATACGCAGTATTTT	many	.	TRBJ2-3	TRBV12-3/TRBV12-4	16
CASSQVYSGRALLYNEQFF	TGTGCCAGCAGCCAAGTGTACAGCGGGAGGGCCCTTCTCTACAATGAGCAGTTCTTC	many	TRBD2	TRBJ2-1	TRBV4-2	19
CASRAISGRRGNEQFF	TGTGCCAGCAGAGCTATTAGCGGGAGGAGGGGGAATGAGCAGTTCTTC	many	TRBD2	TRBJ2-1	TRBV11-2	16
CASSYRDRGVKNIQYF	TGTGCCAGCAGTTACCGGGACAGGGGGGTCAAAAACATTCAGTACTTC	.	TRBD1	TRBJ2-4	TRBV6-2/TRBV6-3	16